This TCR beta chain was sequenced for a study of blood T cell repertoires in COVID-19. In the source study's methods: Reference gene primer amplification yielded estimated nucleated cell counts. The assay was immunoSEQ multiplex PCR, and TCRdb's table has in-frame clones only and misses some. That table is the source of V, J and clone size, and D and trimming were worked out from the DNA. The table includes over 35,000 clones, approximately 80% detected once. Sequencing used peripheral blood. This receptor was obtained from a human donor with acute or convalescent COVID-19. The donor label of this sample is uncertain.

This chain's CDR3 is CASSMGPRGQPQHF. In nucleotides, the CDR3 is TGTGCCAGCAGCATGGGGCCCAGGGGGCAGCCCCAGCATTTT. The chain joins TRBV14 to TRBJ1-5; 7 nucleotides align to TRBD1. With V trimmed by 5 bases and J by 7 bases, 8 bases remained unmatched. This CDR3 contains 14 residues. Germline V gene data show CDR1 as SGHDN and CDR2 as FVKESK.